These 10 T cell receptor beta chains came from one sample sequenced in a study of T cells after yellow fever vaccination. TCRdb redid the calling of the 5' RACE reads with MiXCR, one entry per CDR3 protein. Here the sample spans more than 300,000 distinct CDR3 sequences, around 4.5% being singletons. The material was PBMCs, obtained 15 days after the yellow fever booster vaccination. These receptors were obtained from a man aged 18 to 29 who received the YFV17D yellow fever vaccine.

The chain recombines TRBV12-3 or TRBV12-4 with TRBJ2-3; the D gene is possibly TRBD2 (6 bases). This CDR3 spans 17 amino acids. With 3 bases removed from V and 0 bases from J, the gap between germline ends came to 16 bases. CDR3 DNA sequence: TGTGCCAGCAGTTTTCTTCCATGGAGGGTTAGCACAGATACGCAGTATTTT. The encoded protein is CASSFLPWRVSTDTQYF.

The sample holds a few counts of this clonotype. V is TRBV12-3 or TRBV12-4 and J is TRBJ2-3; TRBD2 is a possible D gene (6 bases). V lost 4 bases, J lost 4 bases, and 18 bases lay in between. The CDR3 is made up of 16 amino acids. CDR3 loop: CASSSPGGGNSDTQYF. As DNA, the CDR3 is TGTGCCAGCAGTTCCCCCGGTGGGGGGAATTCAGATACGCAGTATTTT.

This clonotype has a handful of counts. The chain has TRBV6-6 and TRBJ2-2; 8 bases are a match to TRBD1. Germline CDR1 MNHNY, CDR2 SVGAGI (reference sequence). Trimming removed 6 bases from V and 3 bases from J; junction bases left unmatched: 12. The CDR3 runs 17 residues. The CDR3 nucleotides are TGTGCCAGCAGCCCTGCCCTCAGGGGGCGAGACACCGGGGAGCTGTTTTTT. Amino acid sequence: CASSPALRGRDTGELFF.

There are many counts of this clonotype. This rearrangement joins TRBV5-6 to TRBJ2-7; D remains unclear. Looked up from germline, CDR1 is SGHDT and CDR2 is YYEEEE. V was cut by 1 base and J by 9 bases, with 17 bases left in between. This CDR3 region has 14 residues. The DNA of the CDR3 is TGTGCCAGCAGCTTGAACTTCAAGGGCCTGGGGCAGTACTTC. The encoded protein is CASSLNFKGLGQYF.

This clonotype was seen many times. This chain connects TRBV4-3 to TRBJ2-3; D might be TRBD1 or TRBD2, each matching 5 bases. CDR1 and CDR2 (germline): LGHNA, YSLEER. V lost 1 base to trimming and J lost 4 bases, with 18 bases between them. CDR3 length: 17 amino acids. The CDR3 region is CASSQGAGTSGADTQYF. DNA of the CDR3: TGCGCCAGCAGCCAAGGGGCCGGGACCTCGGGCGCAGATACGCAGTATTTT.

This clonotype was counted only a few times. The chain recombines TRBV12-5 with TRBJ1-1; D unresolved. This CDR3 region has 12 residues. V gave up 9 bases and J gave up 5 bases, with 13 bases separating them. Germline lookup yields CDR1 LGHNT and CDR2 FRNRAP. The CDR3 DNA sequence: TGTGCTAGCGGCTCGGGTCTGACTGAAGCTTTCTTT. Amino acid sequence: CASGSGLTEAFF.

The rearrangement uses TRBV25-1 and TRBJ1-1; perhaps TRBD1 as D (5 bases). V lost 3 bases, J lost 4 bases, and 12 bases lay in between. CDR3 length: 14 amino acids. CDR1 and CDR2 from the germline V gene are MGHDK and SYGVNS. The CDR3 sequence: CASSEVGEVTEAFF. As DNA, the CDR3 is TGTGCCAGCAGTGAGGTAGGGGAGGTCACTGAAGCTTTCTTT. The full variable domain, rest sourced from reference TRBV25-1 and TRBJ1-1, is EADIYQTPRYLVIGTGKKITLECSQTMGHDKMYWYQQDPGMELHLIHYSYGVNSTEKGDLSSESTVSRIRTEHFPLTLESARPSHTSQYLCASSEVGEVTEAFFGQGTRLTVV.

This clonotype has at least ten counts. The CDR3 spells CASSPTSGGYVSTDTQYF. The CDR3 nucleotides are TGTGCCAGCTCACCTACTAGCGGGGGATATGTTAGCACAGATACGCAGTATTTT. The V gene is TRBV18, the J gene TRBJ2-3; 11 nucleotides match TRBD2. The trim removed 3 bases at V and 0 bases at J, leaving 8 bases unmatched. The CDR3 is made up of 18 amino acids. The germline gives CDR1 KGHSH, CDR2 LQKENI.

This clonotype has only a few counts. The chain carries TRBV4-1 and TRBJ1-1; perhaps TRBD1 as D (6 bases). There are 15 residues in the CDR3. Germline CDR1 and CDR2: MGHRA and YSYEKL. Trimming stripped 6 bases from V and 0 bases from J, with 14 bases between. The CDR3 DNA follows: TGCGCCAGCAGTACCCGGACAGCTATGAACACTGAAGCTTTCTTT. This codes for CASSTRTAMNTEAFF.

This clonotype was observed many times. The chain carries TRBV20-1 and TRBJ1-1; 7 bases align to TRBD1. The V segment lost 3 bases and the J segment 5 bases; nucleotides outside the gene matches: 15. The CDR3 is 16 amino acids. Per germline, CDR1 DFQATT and CDR2 SNEGSKA (reference sequence). The DNA for the CDR3 is TGCAGTGCTAGCGATCCGGGAGGCAGGGGGAGGACTGAAGCTTTCTTT. This translates into CSASDPGGRGRTEAFF.